This passage covers 9 T cell receptor beta chains from one sample sequenced in a study of OX40 agonist ivuxolimab in advanced cancers. The data were produced by immunoSEQ multiplex PCR, yet TCRdb's version contains in-frame clones alone and is incomplete. The sample contains around 140,000 clones, 90% of which appear only once. Specimen: CD4+ or CD8+ T cells sorted from blood, collected in a trial of the OX40 agonist ivuxolimab. These TCRs come from an adult with an advanced solid tumor such as melanoma, head and neck, liver or kidney cancer.

The rearrangement joins TRBV7-6 to TRBJ1-3; 7 nucleotides align to TRBD1. The germline V gene has CDR1 SGHVS and CDR2 FNYEAQ. This CDR3 comprises 16 residues. V trimming: 0 bases; J trimming: 2 bases; junction bases outside the gene matches: 4. CDR3 DNA sequence: TGTGCCAGCAGCTTAGCGCAGGGGGGCCCTGGAAACACCATATATTTT. Residues: CASSLAQGGPGNTIYF. Variable domain in full (rest from reference TRBV7-6 and TRBJ1-3): GAGVSQSPRYKVTKRGQDVALRCDPISGHVSLYWYRQALGQGPEFLTYFNYEAQQDKSGLPNDRFSAERPEGSISTLTIQRTEQRDSAMYRCASSLAQGGPGNTIYFGEGSWLTVV.

CDR3 sequence reads: CASSPTSGRITDTQYF. The CDR3, as DNA: TGTGCCAGCAGCCCCACTAGCGGGAGAATTACAGATACGCAGTATTTT. The gene calls are TRBV5-6 and TRBJ2-3; TRBD2 matches 11 bases. V lost 4 bases and J lost 3; bases outside the gene matches: 7. Germline V CDR1 and CDR2: SGHDT, YYEEEE. CDR3 size: 16 residues.

The genes are TRBV2 and TRBJ2-3; TRBD1 aligns across 8 bases. J gave up 0 bases and V 4 bases, and 6 bases lay outside the gene matches. The CDR3 length is 16 residues. Germline lookup yields CDR1 SNHLY and CDR2 FYNNEI. This chain's CDR3 is CASSVHRGTSTDTQYF. The DNA of the CDR3 is TGTGCCAGCAGTGTACACAGGGGGACTAGCACAGATACGCAGTATTTT.

J is TRBJ2-7 and V is TRBV6-5; 7 bases agree with TRBD1. The CDR3 totals 15 residues. The J segment lost 5 bases and the V segment lost 6 bases, leaving 13 bases of the junction unmatched. Germline assignment: CDR1 MNHEY and CDR2 SVGAGI. Written as DNA, the CDR3 is TGTGCCAGCAGAACCGGTCAGGGGGTTTCGAACGAGCAGTACTTC. Protein sequence: CASRTGQGVSNEQYF.

This clone occurred once. The chain couples TRBV28 to TRBJ2-3; the D gene could be TRBD1 or TRBD2 (5 bases each). Trimming stripped 8 bases from V and 0 bases from J, with 12 bases between. Germline V gives CDR1 MDHEN, CDR2 SYDVKM. The CDR3 runs 14 residues. CDR3 in amino acids: CASRLGASTDTQYF. The CDR3 nucleotides read TGTGCCAGCCGCCTCGGGGCCAGCACAGATACGCAGTATTTT.

The chain is built from TRBV5-8 and TRBJ1-3, with TRBD1 matching over 7 bases. The CDR3 runs 14 residues. The V gene end was trimmed by 4 bases and the J gene end by 4 bases; junction bases not matched to a gene: 5. The germline CDR1 and CDR2 sequences are SGHTS and YDEGEE. The CDR3 DNA follows: TGTGCCAGCAGCGCCACAGGGGCAGGAAACACCATATATTTT. Translated, it gives CASSATGAGNTIYF.

This chain links TRBV4-1 with TRBJ2-4, with a possible D match to TRBD2 (6 bases). Germline V gene data show CDR1 as MGHRA and CDR2 as YSYEKL. This CDR3 is 21 amino acids long. V dropped 1 base and J dropped 0 bases, with 25 bases sitting between them. The CDR3 DNA reads as TGCGCCAGCAGCCAAGTTGGGGGGACGGTCCCCCCATTTATAGCCAAAAACATTCAGTACTTC. Amino acid sequence: CASSQVGGTVPPFIAKNIQYF.

The J gene is TRBJ2-5, the V gene TRBV6-5; D might be TRBD2 (6 bases). The V end was cut by 2 bases, the J end by 4 bases, with 11 bases between. The CDR3 runs to 14 residues. The germline gives CDR1 MNHEY, CDR2 SVGAGI. The chain's CDR3 is CASSYGRQSETQYF. The DNA of the CDR3 is TGTGCCAGCAGTTACGGGAGGCAATCAGAGACCCAGTACTTC.

The table lists this clone with a count of one. The V gene is TRBV19, the J gene TRBJ2-1; TRBD2 matches at 16 bases. CDR3 length equals 16 residues. The V segment lost 7 bases and the J segment 8 bases; nucleotides outside the gene matches: 8. CDR1 is LNHDA, CDR2 SQIVND, per germline (reference sequence). DNA for the CDR3: TGTGCCAGTAACAAGGGGGGGACTAGCGGGAGGGATGAGCAGTTCTTC. This sequence encodes CASNKGGTSGRDEQFF.